This T cell receptor beta chain comes out of a study of blood T cell repertoires in COVID-19. Study information: Samples taken during acute and convalescent COVID-19 were collected in the United States, Italy and Spain. Sources were T cells, B-cell-depleted T cells, or PBMCs; the material itself was cDNA or gDNA.

Trimming pared 3 bases from V and 0 bases from J, leaving 9 bases between. The CDR3 loop spans 15 amino acids. Germline V gene sequence: CDR1 KGHSH, CDR2 LQKENI. Original data processing: Amplification of reference gene primers provided the estimated nucleated cell counts. Assay used: immunoSEQ multiplex PCR; TCRdb lists only in-frame clones, some missing. V and J calls and clone size are those listed in that table; D and trimming were worked out from the DNA. In the table there are under 95,000 clones, less than 80% of which are singletons. The gene calls are TRBV18 and TRBJ1-5; D perhaps matches TRBD1 (6 bases). The TCR sequence derives from a man aged 55 to 70 with active or convalescent COVID-19. Source material: peripheral blood. The CDR3 bases are TGTGCCAGCTCACCTCAGGGGCCTAGCAATCAGCCCCAGCATTTT. Its protein is CASSPQGPSNQPQHF. Variable domain in full (rest from reference TRBV18 and TRBJ1-5): NAGVMQNPRHLVRRRGQEARLRCSPMKGHSHVYWYRQLPEEGLKFMVYLQKENIIDESGMPKERFSAEFPKEGPSILRIQQVVRGDSAAYFCASSPQGPSNQPQHFGDGTRLSIL.